The 26 T cell receptor beta chains in this list originate from one sample, sequenced in a study. TCRdb recomputed calls from the RT-PCR reads with MiXCR, one row per CDR3 protein. The sample consists of about 680,000 distinct CDR3 sequences, approximately 15% of them appearing once. Sequences were obtained from memory CD4+ T cells from blood. The receptors shown here come from a female donor in good health, serving as a healthy control.

This clonotype was counted only a few times. The V and J genes are TRBV11-2 and TRBJ1-2; D not resolved. The CDR3 consists of 13 residues. Germline CDR1 and CDR2: SGHAT and FQNNGV. V dropped 1 base and J dropped 3 bases, with 6 bases sitting between them. CDR3: CASSLGADYGYTF. The CDR3 nucleotides are TGTGCCAGCAGCTTAGGGGCGGACTATGGCTACACCTTC.

This clonotype was detected many times. The J gene is TRBJ1-2, the V gene TRBV6-5; D gene uncertain. CDR3 size: 13 residues. V shed 10 bases and J shed 5 bases, with 17 bases lying between them. CDR1 is MNHEY and CDR2 is SVGAGI in the germline V gene. The CDR3 DNA sequence: TGTGCCACCACCTCTATGGTGTGGTATGGCTACACCTTC. Translating gives CATTSMVWYGYTF.

This clonotype showed up many times. The chain recombines TRBV7-3 with TRBJ1-1, with D unresolved. Germline V lookup: CDR1 SGHTA, CDR2 FQGTGA. The CDR3 is 13 residues long. V lost 6 bases, J lost 1 base, and 9 bases lay in between. CDR3 in amino acids: CASSSQQNTEAFF. Here the CDR3 DNA reads TGTGCCAGCAGTTCACAGCAGAACACTGAAGCTTTCTTT.

This clonotype was seen at least ten times. The DNA of the CDR3 is TGCAGTGGGCTAGGACTAGCGGGAGTAAGGGTGTGGGGTGAGCAGTTCTTC. Its translation is CSGLGLAGVRVWGEQFF. The rearrangement links TRBV20-1 to TRBJ2-1; 13 positions match TRBD2. CDR3 length: 17 residues. Germline CDR1 is DFQATT and CDR2 is SNEGSKA (reference sequence). Trimming took 7 bases from V and 9 from J; bases not matched to a gene: 18.

The chain employs TRBV7-2 and TRBJ2-1, with 14 bases lining up with TRBD2. The V gene's germline CDR1 is SGHTA and CDR2 FQGNSA. The CDR3 is made up of 19 amino acids. Trimming cost V 6 bases and J 9 bases; bases outside gene matches: 19. In nucleotides, the CDR3 is TGTGCCAGCAGACAAGCCGGGACTAGCGGGAGAAGAGTTAGGGTTGAGCAGTTCTTC. Its protein is CASRQAGTSGRRVRVEQFF.

The genes are TRBV7-2 and TRBJ2-1; TRBD2 agrees at 11 bases. CDR1 is SGHTA, CDR2 FQGNSA, per germline. With 1 base clipped from V and 8 bases from J, the junction kept 7 bases outside the gene matches. The CDR3 runs 16 residues. The CDR3 DNA reads as TGTGCCAGCAGCTTAGAAGGGACTAGCGGTACTTATGAGCAGTTCTTC. It specifies CASSLEGTSGTYEQFF.

This clonotype was picked up many times. V and J are TRBV20-1 and TRBJ2-3; TRBD2 agrees at 14 bases. Germline-derived CDR1 and CDR2 are DFQATT and SNEGSKA (reference sequence). The length of the CDR3 is 17 residues. Trimming took 6 bases from V and 2 from J; bases not matched to a gene: 10. The CDR3 is CSARGGTSGSLTDTQYF. DNA for the CDR3: TGCAGTGCACGAGGGGGGACTAGCGGGAGCCTCACAGATACGCAGTATTTT.

V and J are TRBV2 and TRBJ2-4; D is unclear. The CDR3 loop spans 14 amino acids. V was trimmed by 6 bases and J by 0 bases, leaving 9 bases between them. CDR1 and CDR2 from the germline V gene are SNHLY and FYNNEI. CDR3 sequence: CASSGSLAKNIQYF. CDR3 DNA sequence: TGTGCCAGCAGCGGGTCCTTAGCCAAAAACATTCAGTACTTC.

V usage is TRBV5-4 and J usage is TRBJ2-1; D possibly corresponds to TRBD2 (5 bases). Trimming pared 2 bases from V and 1 base from J, leaving 13 bases between. Germline CDR1 SGHNT, CDR2 YYREEE (reference sequence). The CDR3 contains 16 residues. CDR3 in amino acids: CASSFGGRGSYNEQFF. CDR3 DNA sequence: TGTGCCAGCAGCTTTGGTGGGAGAGGGTCCTACAATGAGCAGTTCTTC.

J is TRBJ1-5 and V is TRBV12-3 or TRBV12-4, with 7 bases lining up with TRBD1. V lost 7 bases to trimming and J lost 9 bases; unmatched junction nucleotides: 6. The CDR3 is 12 residues long. The CDR3 DNA follows: TGTGCCAGCACCCTGACAGGGCGGCCCCAGCATTTT. Translating gives CASTLTGRPQHF.

V and J are TRBV5-4 and TRBJ1-2, with a tentative D call TRBD1 (5 bases). Germline values: CDR1 SGHNT, CDR2 YYREEE (reference sequence). V was clipped by 7 bases and J by 6 bases, with 13 bases between them. The CDR3 covers 12 residues. The DNA for the CDR3 is TGTGCCAGCGGGACGGAGGGTAATGGCTACACCTTC. It translates to CASGTEGNGYTF.

This chain uses TRBV27 with TRBJ2-7, with 10 bases fitting TRBD1. From germline, CDR1 is MNHEY and CDR2 SMNVEV (reference sequence). The CDR3 sequence is 16 residues long. V was clipped by 5 bases and J by 1 base; unmatched bases: 8. This chain's CDR3 is CASSANRDRGSYEQYF. In nucleotides, the CDR3 is TGTGCCAGCAGTGCAAACCGGGACAGGGGTTCCTACGAGCAGTACTTC.

Of note for this clonotype: The junction departs from germline at one end; a sequencing error may be responsible. V gene TRBV5-1 combines with J gene TRBJ2-7; TRBD1 matches at 7 bases. CDR1 and CDR2 (germline): SGHRS, YFSETQ. CDR3 length equals 15 residues. CDR3 in amino acids: CTSSPPTGTTYEQYF. CDR3 DNA sequence: TGCACCAGCAGCCCACCGACAGGGACCACTTACGAGCAGTACTTC. Combining the CDR3 with reference TRBV5-1 and TRBJ2-7 gives the whole variable domain KAGVTQTPRYLIKTRGQQVTLSCSPISGHRSVSWYQQTPGQGLQFLFEYFSETQRNKGNFPGRFSGRQFSNSRSEMNVSTLELGDSALYLCTSSPPTGTTYEQYFGPGTRLTVT.

This clonotype was recorded at least ten times. This sequence joins TRBV29-1 and TRBJ2-5; no clear D. The CDR3 is made up of 12 amino acids. V lost 6 bases and J 3 bases, leaving 11 bases between the germline ends. Germline assignment: CDR1 SQVTM and CDR2 ANQGSEA. The CDR3 nucleotides are TGCAGCGTGGTAAGCTTGGAAGAGACCCAGTACTTC. This encodes CSVVSLEETQYF.

This clonotype was seen a few times. This chain links TRBV7-3 with TRBJ1-2, with TRBD1 matching 7 bases. The CDR3 sequence is 13 residues long. The J segment lost 8 bases and the V segment lost 5 bases, leaving 8 bases of the junction unmatched. The V gene's germline CDR1 is SGHTA and CDR2 FQGTGA. CDR3 sequence: CASSPQGGAGYTF. The CDR3 bases are TGTGCCAGCAGCCCTCAAGGGGGCGCGGGCTACACCTTC.

The chain employs TRBV24-1 and TRBJ1-2; TRBD1 agrees at 8 bases. Germline loops: CDR1 KGHDR, CDR2 SFDVKD. CDR3 length equals 13 residues. Losses at the gene ends were 9 bases for V and 3 bases for J; bases not matched to a gene: 5. The CDR3, as DNA: TGTGCCACCTCCAGGGGGCCGGACTATGGCTACACCTTC. Protein: CATSRGPDYGYTF.

This clonotype was seen repeatedly, ten times or more. CDR3: CASGYGQGSEQFF. For the CDR3, the DNA is TGTGCCAGCGGGTACGGACAGGGGAGTGAGCAGTTCTTC. V is TRBV7-9 and J is TRBJ2-1; 9 positions match TRBD1. V dropped 8 bases and J dropped 9; count of bases not matched to a gene: 8. The CDR3 is 13 amino acids. CDR1 and CDR2 from the germline V gene are SEHNR and FQNEAQ (reference sequence).

The chain is built from TRBV5-8 and TRBJ2-1; 8 nucleotides agree with TRBD1. CDR1 and CDR2 (germline): SGHTS, YDEGEE. This CDR3 spans 16 amino acids. V shed 1 base and J 5 bases; nucleotides not matched to a gene: 8. The CDR3 nucleotides are TGTGCCAGCAGCTTGCACAGGGGGGCGGCGGACAATGAGCAGTTCTTC. Translated: CASSLHRGAADNEQFF.

This clonotype occurred a few times. A single base separates this from a much larger clone, so it may be a read error. This chain links TRBV7-3 with TRBJ2-1; a weak D match, TRBD2 (6 bases). This CDR3 is built from 14 residues. The germline CDR1 and CDR2 sequences are SGHTA and FQGTGA. The chain's CDR3 is CVSSPPGRNNEQFF. The CDR3 DNA reads as TGTGTCAGCAGCCCTCCGGGGAGGAACAATGAGCAGTTCTTC.

Only a few counts were recorded for this clonotype. The junction and the germline gene differ at one end; a read error may be behind it. The chain carries TRBV7-7 and TRBJ2-3, with D tentatively TRBD2 (6 bases). The CDR3 spans 17 residues. Germline loops: CDR1 SSHAT, CDR2 FNYEAQ (reference sequence). The CDR3 reads CASSLGSAGRSTDTQYF. The CDR3 DNA sequence: TGTGCTAGCAGCTTAGGGTCGGCAGGGAGGTCCACAGATACGCAGTATTTT.

This clonotype was seen at least ten times. The rearrangement uses TRBV7-7 and TRBJ2-5; D not resolved. Trimming left V 0 bases short and J 3 bases short, with 11 bases between. Per germline, CDR1 SSHAT and CDR2 FNYEAQ (reference sequence). This CDR3 comprises 15 residues. This chain's CDR3 is CASSLALRSEETQYF. CDR3 in DNA: TGTGCCAGCAGCTTAGCGTTGCGGAGTGAAGAGACCCAGTACTTC.

This clonotype has more than one count but fewer than ten. The gene calls are TRBV27 and TRBJ1-2, with D uncertain. The CDR3 totals 14 residues. Germline CDR1 and CDR2: MNHEY and SMNVEV (reference sequence). With 5 bases removed from V and 4 bases from J, the gap between germline ends came to 14 bases. The CDR3: CASSPTGQVYGYTF. Here the CDR3 DNA reads TGTGCCAGCAGTCCCACCGGCCAGGTCTATGGCTACACCTTC.

The J gene is TRBJ1-1, the V gene TRBV19, with 7 nucleotides matching TRBD1. Germline V gene sequence: CDR1 LNHDA, CDR2 SQIVND (reference sequence). This CDR3 is built from 16 residues. V lost 2 bases to trimming and J lost 0 bases; unmatched junction nucleotides: 6. CDR3 nucleotide sequence: TGTGCCAGTAGTATACGCCCGGGACAGATGAACACTGAAGCTTTCTTT. Translating gives CASSIRPGQMNTEAFF.

This clonotype was picked up a small number of times. This chain links TRBV5-6 with TRBJ2-5; 7 bases agree with TRBD2. CDR3 length: 18 residues. The J segment lost 2 bases and the V segment lost 0 bases, leaving 13 bases of the junction unmatched. CDR1 is SGHDT, CDR2 YYEEEE, per germline. The CDR3 DNA is TGTGCCAGCAGCTTGGCCGGTTTGGGAGGGGCAGGGCAAGAGACCCAGTACTTC. This translates into CASSLAGLGGAGQETQYF.

The chain has TRBV11-1 and TRBJ1-6; D gene uncertain. The V gene lost 5 bases and the J gene lost 7 bases, with 12 bases spanning the gap. The germline CDR1 and CDR2 sequences are SGHAT and FQDESV (reference sequence). There are 14 residues in the CDR3. Here the CDR3 DNA reads TGTGCCAGCAGCGGTAAAGGGAGCAATTCACCCCTCCACTTT. It yields the protein CASSGKGSNSPLHF.

The gene calls are TRBV9 and TRBJ2-3, with D unresolved. Germline loops: CDR1 SGDLS, CDR2 YYNGEE. Deletions cut 5 bases from V and 8 bases from J, with 15 bases between. This CDR3 region has 13 residues. CDR3 loop: CASSPDFPGTQYF. CDR3 coding DNA: TGTGCCAGCAGTCCCGACTTTCCGGGTACGCAGTATTTT.